The subject of this entry is one T cell receptor (beta chain). This entry is derived from a study of blood T cell repertoires in COVID-19. The wider study: Samples came from the United States, Italy and Spain, spanning acute and convalescent COVID-19. T cells, B-cell-depleted T cells, or PBMCs provided the cDNA or gDNA that served as material.

The CDR3 extends over 13 amino acids. Looked up from germline, CDR1 is MGHDK and CDR2 is SYGVNS. The V and J ends lost 1 base and 3 bases respectively, with 6 bases between them. Clones were read by immunoSEQ multiplex PCR, and TCRdb kept only the in-frame ones, dropping some. The repertoire holds about 240,000 clones, with around three quarters as singletons. The source of this sequence is a woman older than 75 with acute or convalescent COVID-19. The sample was peripheral blood. V gene TRBV25-1 combines with J gene TRBJ1-2; D gene uncertain. Written as DNA, the CDR3 is TGTGCCAGCAGTGAATCCCGCGACTATGGCTACACCTTC. This gives the protein CASSESRDYGYTF.